The 6 T cell receptor beta chains below were found in one sample sequenced in a study of CD8+CD57+ T cells in acquired aplastic anemia. Sequenced patients had shown CD8+CD57+ cell expansion by flow cytometry. Genomic DNA templated the TCR beta VDJ and CDR3 profiling. TCRdb reanalysed the reads using MiXCR and keeps one entry per CDR3 protein. The sample holds 150,000 to 200,000 distinct CDR3 sequences, about half seen once. The specimen was sorted CD4+, CD8+, or CD8+CD57+ T cells (not recorded which) from PBMCs. All receptors derive from a human donor with aplastic anemia.

This clonotype was counted many times. The V and J genes are TRBV15 and TRBJ2-7; 8 positions match TRBD2. V lost 1 base to trimming and J lost 7 bases; unmatched junction nucleotides: 9. The CDR3 runs 15 residues. Germline V gene data show CDR1 as LNHNV and CDR2 as YYDKDF (reference sequence). The CDR3 nucleotides are TGTGCCACCAGCAGAGTACGGGAGGGCCCGGAAGAGCAGTACTTC. This codes for CATSRVREGPEEQYF.

The chain is built from TRBV20-1 and TRBJ2-7; no definite D call. The J call may be in error: the DNA end matches TRBJ2-5 better. The CDR3 loop spans 12 amino acids. Germline CDR1 DFQATT, CDR2 SNEGSKA (reference sequence). CDR3 loop: CSARGPLGTQYF. CDR3 nucleotide sequence: TGCAGTGCTAGAGGGCCGCTAGGGACCCAGTACTTC.

This chain joins TRBV3-1 and TRBJ1-4; D call uncertain. Germline V CDR1 and CDR2: LGHDT, YNNKEL (reference sequence). V lost 0 bases and J 7 bases, leaving 12 bases between the germline ends. There are 15 residues in the CDR3. This CDR3 is CASSQERLTGEKLFF. Here the CDR3 DNA reads TGTGCCAGCAGCCAAGAGCGCCTCACCGGTGAAAAACTGTTTTTT.

In this sample, this clonotype turned up once. This chain connects TRBV7-6 to TRBJ1-4; 7 bases line up with TRBD1. Trimming took 1 base from V and 7 from J; bases not matched to a gene: 3. The CDR3 covers 14 residues. CDR1 is SGHVS, CDR2 FNYEAQ, per germline. This CDR3 is CASSLEGAREKLFF. CDR3 DNA: TGTGCCAGCAGCTTAGAGGGGGCACGTGAAAAACTGTTTTTT.

By share of the sample, this clonotype is medium-sized. The genes are TRBV24-1 and TRBJ2-3; a weak D match, TRBD2 (5 bases). The germline V gene has CDR1 KGHDR and CDR2 SFDVKD. V lost 1 base, J lost 4 bases, and 8 bases lay in between. The CDR3 is made up of 14 amino acids. The chain's CDR3 is CATSDFPRADTQYF. The CDR3 DNA reads as TGTGCCACCAGTGATTTTCCGAGGGCAGATACGCAGTATTTT.

The gene calls are TRBV18 and TRBJ1-1; no clear D gene. The CDR3 spans 13 residues. V was clipped by 0 bases and J by 2 bases, with 4 bases between them. Germline CDR1 KGHSH, CDR2 LQKENI. In DNA form, the CDR3 reads TGTGCCAGCTCACCACCGATAAACACTGAAGCTTTCTTT. Its translation: CASSPPINTEAFF.